This is a list of T cell receptor beta chains from one sample in a study of blood T cells in healthy people across ages. MiXCR, run by TCRdb on the 5' RACE reads, gives a single entry per CDR3 protein. The sample yields about 970,000 distinct CDR3 sequences, roughly half seen once. The material sequenced was blood. All receptors come from a woman aged 60-75 years in good health. Each CDR3 is given with its conserved first and last residue. The D gene is left open where the match is weak. Clone size is shown for a subset of rows, as once, few, many or a class of expanded clone.

>NA|TRBJ2-3|TRBV4-2|TRBD2
TGTGCCAGCAGCCAGGGCTCAGGCGGACTAGCGACAGATACGCAGTATTTT
CASSQGSGGLATDTQYF
>NA|TRBJ2-7|TRBV7-9|TRBD2
TGTGCCAGCAGCCCCCCACGACTAGCGGGAGGGTCTTCCTACGAGCAGTACTTC
CASSPPRLAGGSSYEQYF
>NA|TRBJ1-2|TRBV4-1|NA
TGCGCCAGCAGCCAAGAGCCCCGGACACGAATCTATGGCTACACCTTC
CASSQEPRTRIYGYTF
>NA|TRBJ2-7|TRBV28|NA
TGTGCCAGCAGAACAACGGATGTGGCCTACGAGCAGTACTTC
CASRTTDVAYEQYF
>once|TRBJ2-7|TRBV2|TRBD2
TGTGCCAGCAGTGAAGCGATGGGACTACTAATCTACGAGCAGTACTTC
CASSEAMGLLIYEQYF
>NA|TRBJ2-7|TRBV28|TRBD2
TGTGCCAGCAGTACATTGACTAGCGGGAGCTCCTACGAGCAGTACTTC
CASSTLTSGSSYEQYF
>once|TRBJ1-2|TRBV25-1|NA
TGTGCCAGTGGACCCCCGAGGGGGGGCTACACCTTC
CASGPPRGGYTF
>NA|TRBJ2-7|TRBV29-1|TRBD1
TGCAGCGCTGACAGGGGGCACGAGCAGTACTTC
CSADRGHEQYF
>NA|TRBJ2-3|TRBV12-5|NA
TGTGCTAGTGGTCACACAGATACGCAGTATTTT
CASGHTDTQYF
>NA|TRBJ2-1|TRBV7-9|NA
TGTGCCAGCAGGTTAAGGACAAGGCACAATGAGCAGTTCTTC
CASRLRTRHNEQFF
>few|TRBJ2-6|TRBV12-3/TRBV12-4|NA
TGTGCCAGCAGTTTAGCACAGGGAAGCTCTGGGGCCAACGTCCTGACTTTC
CASSLAQGSSGANVLTF
>few|TRBJ2-1|TRBV5-1|NA
TGCGCCAGCAGCTTGGTGGCAGCTGCCTACAATGAGCAGTTCTTC
CASSLVAAAYNEQFF
>NA|TRBJ2-3|TRBV24-1|NA
TGTGCCACCAGTGATTTTGTTAGAGGGAACACAGATACGCAGTATTTT
CATSDFVRGNTDTQYF
>NA|TRBJ2-5|TRBV7-8|TRBD2
TGTGCCAGCAGCTTAGTAGGAGCGGCGGGACTAGCGGGAAGGGAGACCCAGTACTTC
CASSLVGAAGLAGRETQYF
>NA|TRBJ1-4|TRBV7-2|NA
TGTGCCAGCAGCTTAGTTGGGACGGGGGAAAAACTGTTTTTT
CASSLVGTGEKLFF
>NA|TRBJ2-3|TRBV10-3|NA
TGTGCCATCAGTGCCCGGACCCAGAGCACAGATGCGCAGTATTTT
CAISARTQSTDAQYF
>once|TRBJ2-1|TRBV12-5|NA
TGTGCTAGTGGAGCCCTTGGAGTAGGGCCCGATTACAATGAGCAGTTCTTC
CASGALGVGPDYNEQFF
>few|TRBJ2-7|TRBV5-1|TRBD1
TGCGCCAGCAGCAGGACAGGGAATGACGCCTACGAGCAGTACTTC
CASSRTGNDAYEQYF
>NA|TRBJ1-1|TRBV6-4|NA
TGTGCCAGCAGGCCCCACGGGGGATCGGAAGCTTTCTTT
CASRPHGGSEAFF
>few|TRBJ2-3|TRBV29-1|TRBD2
TGCAGCGTGGTACGGCTAGCGGGTGTTTCAGATACGCAGTATTTT
CSVVRLAGVSDTQYF
>NA|TRBJ2-1|TRBV7-3|TRBD1
TGTGCCAGCAGCCTGAGGGGTGGGACAGGGCACGATGAGCAGTTCTTC
CASSLRGGTGHDEQFF
>few|TRBJ2-3|TRBV7-2|NA
TGTGCCAGCAGCTTCGCGCCGGGGCTGGGCACAGATACGCAGTATTTT
CASSFAPGLGTDTQYF
>NA|TRBJ1-2|TRBV2|TRBD1
TGTGCCAGCAGAACTCCGGGACAGGGCTATGGCTACACCTTC
CASRTPGQGYGYTF
>few|TRBJ2-1|TRBV12-3/TRBV12-4|NA
TGTGCCAGCACCTCTCGCCGGGATGAGCAGTTCTTC
CASTSRRDEQFF
>NA|TRBJ1-2|TRBV27|TRBD1
TGTGCCAGCAGTTCCCTGGACAGGGAGCCCCGAGGCTACACCTTC
CASSSLDREPRGYTF
>few|TRBJ2-2|TRBV28|NA
TGTGCCAGCAGTTTAGCTACGGAAGCGAACACCGGGGAGCTGTTTTTT
CASSLATEANTGELFF
>few|TRBJ2-7|TRBV28|NA
TGTGCCAGCGAGGGAGGTAGCTACGAGCAGTACTTC
CASEGGSYEQYF
>once|TRBJ2-1|TRBV6-5|NA
TGTGCCAGCAGTTACAGGGTCGCGGGACGGTCCTACAATGAGCAGTTCTTC
CASSYRVAGRSYNEQFF
>few|TRBJ2-7|TRBV29-1|TRBD1
TGCAGCGTTATTTCGGACAGGGGAGCCTACGAGCAGTACTTC
CSVISDRGAYEQYF
>many|TRBJ1-1|TRBV6-5|TRBD1
TGTGCCAGCAGGGGACAGGGGACTGAAGCTTTCTTT
CASRGQGTEAFF
>NA|TRBJ2-1|TRBV4-1|NA
TGCGCCAGCAGCCAAGTAGCGCCCCCGAGCAATGAGCAGTTCTTC
CASSQVAPPSNEQFF
>NA|TRBJ2-7|TRBV6-2/TRBV6-3|TRBD1
TGTGCTAGCAGTTCGAGACAGGGGCCTTTCGAGCAGTACTTC
CASSSRQGPFEQYF
>NA|TRBJ2-3|TRBV18|NA
TGTGCCAGCTCAAGGGCGGAAAGCACAGATACGCAGTATTTT
CASSRAESTDTQYF
>NA|TRBJ2-5|TRBV5-1|NA
TGCGCCAGCAACACAGGGAATCAAGAGACCCGGTACTTC
CASNTGNQETRYF
>NA|TRBJ1-2|TRBV4-1|TRBD1
TGCGCCAGCAGCCAAGAGACAGGGATAAGGGGTGGCTACACCTTC
CASSQETGIRGGYTF
>few|TRBJ2-1|TRBV5-1|TRBD2
TGCGCCAGCAGCTTGGCTGGGGGAGGGGTCAATGAGCAGTTCTTC
CASSLAGGGVNEQFF
>once|TRBJ2-5|TRBV29-1|NA
TGCAGCGTTGAAGTTGGGAAGACCCAGTACTTC
CSVEVGKTQYF
>few|TRBJ2-1|TRBV6-5|NA
TGTGCCAGCAGTTACGTAGCATCCCCCTACAATGAGCAGTTCTTC
CASSYVASPYNEQFF
>few|TRBJ2-5|TRBV28|NA
TGTGCCAGCAGTCCGAGGACAGTTGAGGAAGAGACCCAGTACTTC
CASSPRTVEEETQYF
>few|TRBJ2-6|TRBV6-1|NA
TGTGCCAGCGCTGAGCAGGGTTCTGGGGCCAACGTCCTGACTTTC
CASAEQGSGANVLTF
>NA|TRBJ2-1|TRBV14|NA
TGTGCCAGCAGCCCTTTTAGCTCCTACAAGGAGCAGTTCTTC
CASSPFSSYKEQFF
>few|TRBJ1-2|TRBV29-1|TRBD1
TGCAGCGTCGCGACAGGGACCCGGTTGGAGGGCTACACCTTC
CSVATGTRLEGYTF
>few|TRBJ2-3|TRBV12-3/TRBV12-4|TRBD2
TGTGCCAGCAGTCCAGGACTAGCGGGAGATGCAGATACGCAGTATTTT
CASSPGLAGDADTQYF
>NA|TRBJ1-2|TRBV11-2|NA
TGTGCCAGCAGCCAGGTCCGGGGCTACACCTTC
CASSQVRGYTF
>NA|TRBJ1-2|TRBV2|TRBD1
TGTGCCAGCAGACAGGGGCGAGCTAACTATGGCTGCACCTTC
CASRQGRANYGCTF
>NA|TRBJ1-5|TRBV20-1|NA
TGCAGTGCTACCGGGGGCGATCAGCCCCAGCATTTT
CSATGGDQPQHF
>NA|TRBJ2-5|TRBV10-2|TRBD2
TGCGCCAGCAGGGGACTAAAGGAGACCCAGTACTTC
CASRGLKETQYF
>NA|TRBJ2-7|TRBV28|TRBD1
TGTGCCAGCAGTTCTTACAGGGGTGGGTCCTACGAGCAGTACTTC
CASSSYRGGSYEQYF
>NA|TRBJ2-7|TRBV28|TRBD1
TGTGCCAGCAGTTTATCGGGGACAGTCCATTTCTCCTACGAGCAGTACTTC
CASSLSGTVHFSYEQYF
>NA|TRBJ2-1|TRBV7-2|TRBD1
TGTGCCAGCAGCCCGGCGACGACAGGGGGTCGGTTCTTC
CASSPATTGGRFF
>NA|TRBJ2-1|TRBV27|NA
TGTGCCAGCAGTCTCGAGTGGAGAGCCGGGGAGCAGTTCTTC
CASSLEWRAGEQFF
>NA|TRBJ1-1|TRBV5-6|TRBD1
TGTGCCAGCAGCTTTTCAGGACAGGATGAAGCTTTCTTT
CASSFSGQDEAFF
>few|TRBJ2-7|TRBV11-2|TRBD1
TGTGCCAGCACCCCCGGGACAGGGTTTTTCGAGCAGTACTTC
CASTPGTGFFEQYF
>NA|TRBJ1-1|TRBV28|TRBD1
TGTGCCAGCAGTCCGGACAGGGGCCTGGGTGAAGCTTTCTTT
CASSPDRGLGEAFF
>NA|TRBJ2-3|TRBV28|NA
TGTGCCAGCAGCACGGACTGGAATACGCAGTATTTT
CASSTDWNTQYF
>few|TRBJ1-2|TRBV12-3/TRBV12-4|NA
TGTGCCAGCAGGGGACCGGGACATTTTTCCTACACCTTC
CASRGPGHFSYTF
>few|TRBJ2-1|TRBV28|NA
TGTGCCAGCAGTCCGCAGAGGTGTGAGCAGTTCTTC
CASSPQRCEQFF
>NA|TRBJ1-4|TRBV20-1|TRBD1
TGCAGTGCTAGGACAGGGGGCCTCACTAAGGAAAAACTGTTTTTT
CSARTGGLTKEKLFF
>few|TRBJ2-3|TRBV3-1|NA
TGTGCCAGCAGCCGTACGGACGTCGATACGCAGTATTTT
CASSRTDVDTQYF